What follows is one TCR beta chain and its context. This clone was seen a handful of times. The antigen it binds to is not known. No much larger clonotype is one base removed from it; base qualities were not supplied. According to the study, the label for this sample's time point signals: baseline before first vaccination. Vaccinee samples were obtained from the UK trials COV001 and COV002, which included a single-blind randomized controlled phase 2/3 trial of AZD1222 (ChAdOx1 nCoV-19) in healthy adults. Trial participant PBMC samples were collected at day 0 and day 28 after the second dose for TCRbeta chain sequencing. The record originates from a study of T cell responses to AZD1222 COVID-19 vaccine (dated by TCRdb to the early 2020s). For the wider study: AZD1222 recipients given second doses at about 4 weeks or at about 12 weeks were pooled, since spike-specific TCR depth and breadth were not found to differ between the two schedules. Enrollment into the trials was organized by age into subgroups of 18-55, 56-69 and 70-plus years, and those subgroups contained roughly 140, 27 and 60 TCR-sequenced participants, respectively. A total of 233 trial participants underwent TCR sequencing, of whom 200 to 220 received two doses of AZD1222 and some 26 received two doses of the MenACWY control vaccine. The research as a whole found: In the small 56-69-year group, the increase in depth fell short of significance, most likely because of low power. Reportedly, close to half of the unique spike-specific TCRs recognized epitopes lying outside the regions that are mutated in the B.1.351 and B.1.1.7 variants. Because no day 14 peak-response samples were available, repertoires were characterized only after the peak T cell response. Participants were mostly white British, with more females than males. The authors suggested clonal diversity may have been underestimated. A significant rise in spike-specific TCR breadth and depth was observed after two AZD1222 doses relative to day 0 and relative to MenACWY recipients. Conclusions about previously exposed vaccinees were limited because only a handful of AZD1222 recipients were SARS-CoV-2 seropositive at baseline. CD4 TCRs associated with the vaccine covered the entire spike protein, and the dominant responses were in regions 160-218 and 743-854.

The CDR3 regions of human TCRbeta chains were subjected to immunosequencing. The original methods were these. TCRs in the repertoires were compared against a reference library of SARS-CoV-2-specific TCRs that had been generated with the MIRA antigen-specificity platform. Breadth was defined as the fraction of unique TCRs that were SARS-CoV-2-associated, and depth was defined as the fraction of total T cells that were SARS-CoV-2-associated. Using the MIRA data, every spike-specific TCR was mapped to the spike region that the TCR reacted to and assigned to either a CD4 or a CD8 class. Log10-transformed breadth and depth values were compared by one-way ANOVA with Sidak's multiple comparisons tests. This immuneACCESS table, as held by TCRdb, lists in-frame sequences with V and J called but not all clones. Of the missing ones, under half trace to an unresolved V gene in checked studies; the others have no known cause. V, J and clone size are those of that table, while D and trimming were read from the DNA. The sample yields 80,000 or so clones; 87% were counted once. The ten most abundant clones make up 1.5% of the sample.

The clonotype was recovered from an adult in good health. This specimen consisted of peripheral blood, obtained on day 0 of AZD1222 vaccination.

The CDR3 region: CASSVYPSTDTQYF. The DNA sequence is TGTGCCAGCTCAGTATATCCTAGCACAGATACGCAGTATTTT. This chain is built from TRBV18 and TRBJ2-3, with the D gene call left open. CDR1 KGHSH and CDR2 LQKENI are derived from the germline V gene. V was cut back by 5 bases and J by 0 bases, leaving a gap of 9 bases between them. Counted from cysteine to phenylalanine, this CDR3 has 14 amino acids. The entry retains the CDR3 DNA only, 42 bases that are in frame from base 1.